These T cell receptor beta chains were read from a single sample in a study of CD8+ T cells in alopecia areata. TCRdb's table, derived via immunoSEQ multiplex PCR, lists solely in-frame clones and lacks some. Here the sample spans roughly 120,000 clones, less than 75% being singletons. Here the sequenced sample was CD8+ T cells sorted from blood, taken at week 4, from a patient treated with tofacitinib. The receptors originated from a human donor with alopecia areata. CDR3s include the opening cysteine and the closing phenylalanine or tryptophan. The D gene is left open where the match is weak. Clone size is shown for a subset of rows, as once, few, many or a class of expanded clone.

j_call: TRBJ2-7
clone_size: once
d_call: .
v_call: TRBV28
cdr3_nt: TGTGCCAGCAGTTTCTTCAGCTCCGGGGAGCAGTACTTC
cdr3_aa: CASSFFSSGEQYF

j_call: TRBJ2-1
clone_size: few
d_call: .
v_call: TRBV25-1
cdr3_nt: TGTGCCAGCAGTGATTTGGACAACAATGAGCAGTTCTTC
cdr3_aa: CASSDLDNNEQFF

j_call: TRBJ2-1
clone_size: .
d_call: TRBD1
v_call: TRBV29-1
cdr3_nt: TGCAGCGTTGAAGCCCGGGACAGCGTTGAGCAGTTCTTC
cdr3_aa: CSVEARDSVEQFF

j_call: TRBJ1-5
clone_size: few
d_call: .
v_call: TRBV5-6
cdr3_nt: TGTGCCAGCAGCTTGATACAGGCCAATCAGCCCCAGCATTTT
cdr3_aa: CASSLIQANQPQHF

j_call: TRBJ1-1
clone_size: few
d_call: TRBD1
v_call: TRBV11-2
cdr3_nt: TGTGCCAGCAGCTTAGGAGAGGGGGCAGGCACTGAAGCTTTCTTT
cdr3_aa: CASSLGEGAGTEAFF

j_call: TRBJ2-2
clone_size: .
d_call: TRBD2
v_call: TRBV27
cdr3_nt: TGTGCCAGCAGTTTATCAGGGACTAGCGCCTCCGGGGAGCTGTTTTTT
cdr3_aa: CASSLSGTSASGELFF

j_call: TRBJ2-2
clone_size: .
d_call: TRBD1
v_call: TRBV2
cdr3_nt: TGTGCCAAGGGACAGGGGGAGAACACCGGGGAGCTGTTTTTT
cdr3_aa: CAKGQGENTGELFF

j_call: TRBJ2-7
clone_size: .
d_call: .
v_call: TRBV5-1
cdr3_nt: TGCGCCAGCAGCTTGGCCGGACCCTACTACGAGCAGTACTTC
cdr3_aa: CASSLAGPYYEQYF

j_call: TRBJ2-3
clone_size: .
d_call: .
v_call: TRBV7-9
cdr3_nt: TGTGCCAGCTCTTGGGTCCCAGATACGCAGTATTTT
cdr3_aa: CASSWVPDTQYF

j_call: TRBJ2-7
clone_size: .
d_call: TRBD1
v_call: TRBV30
cdr3_nt: TGTGCCGGTACGACAGGGGGCAGGACAGGCTACGAGCAGTACTTC
cdr3_aa: CAGTTGGRTGYEQYF

j_call: TRBJ1-6
clone_size: .
d_call: .
v_call: TRBV20-1
cdr3_nt: TGCAGTGCTGGAGATTCGCTCCACTTT
cdr3_aa: CSAGDSLHF

j_call: TRBJ1-2
clone_size: few
d_call: .
v_call: TRBV14
cdr3_nt: TGTGCCAGCAGCCAAGAGTACGGTAACTATGGCTACACCTTC
cdr3_aa: CASSQEYGNYGYTF

j_call: TRBJ2-1
clone_size: .
d_call: .
v_call: TRBV30
cdr3_nt: TGTGCCTGGAGCTCTGCGGATAGTGAGCAGTTCTTC
cdr3_aa: CAWSSADSEQFF

j_call: TRBJ2-3
clone_size: medium-sized
d_call: .
v_call: TRBV2
cdr3_nt: TGTGCCAGCAGTGACTTGGACAGTTCTAGCACAGATACGCAGTATTTT
cdr3_aa: CASSDLDSSSTDTQYF

j_call: TRBJ2-5
clone_size: .
d_call: .
v_call: TRBV7-9
cdr3_nt: TGTGCCAGCAGCTTAGTAGGCAGGGCTACCCAAGAGACCCAGTACTTC
cdr3_aa: CASSLVGRATQETQYF

j_call: TRBJ1-4
clone_size: .
d_call: .
v_call: TRBV14
cdr3_nt: TGTGCCAGCAGCCAAGAAGCCTTGGGGAGTGAAAAACTGTTTTTT
cdr3_aa: CASSQEALGSEKLFF

j_call: TRBJ1-1
clone_size: few
d_call: .
v_call: TRBV30
cdr3_nt: TGTGCCTGGATTCTGTGGGGGGCGGACACTGAAGCTTTCTTT
cdr3_aa: CAWILWGADTEAFF

j_call: TRBJ1-4
clone_size: .
d_call: TRBD1
v_call: TRBV30
cdr3_nt: TGTGCCTGGAGTCATGGGACAGGGTACGAAAAACTGTTTTTT
cdr3_aa: CAWSHGTGYEKLFF

j_call: TRBJ2-7
clone_size: .
d_call: .
v_call: TRBV23-1
cdr3_nt: TGCGCCAGCAGTCAATCGGGTAGACAATCGACCTACGAGCAGTACTTC
cdr3_aa: CASSQSGRQSTYEQYF

j_call: TRBJ2-7
clone_size: .
d_call: .
v_call: TRBV12-5
cdr3_nt: TGTGCTAGTGGTTTGGAACGGAGGGTCCAATACGAGCAGTACTTC
cdr3_aa: CASGLERRVQYEQYF

j_call: TRBJ2-1
clone_size: .
d_call: TRBD2
v_call: TRBV30
cdr3_nt: TGTGCCTGGATTCTTAGCGGGGGCTACAATGAGCAGTTCTTC
cdr3_aa: CAWILSGGYNEQFF

j_call: TRBJ1-2
clone_size: .
d_call: .
v_call: TRBV30
cdr3_nt: TGTGCCTGGAGTCCGCCGGGATACTATGGCTACACCTTC
cdr3_aa: CAWSPPGYYGYTF

j_call: TRBJ2-1
clone_size: .
d_call: .
v_call: TRBV7-9
cdr3_nt: TGTGCCAGCAGCTTAGCAGGAGGGGGCGAGCTGGATGAGCAGTTCTTC
cdr3_aa: CASSLAGGGELDEQFF

j_call: TRBJ2-5
clone_size: .
d_call: TRBD1
v_call: TRBV7-9
cdr3_nt: TGTGCCAGCAGCTTAGCGCCTAAGACAGGGGGCGCCGAGACCCAGTACTTC
cdr3_aa: CASSLAPKTGGAETQYF

j_call: TRBJ1-1
clone_size: .
d_call: .
v_call: TRBV30
cdr3_nt: TGTGCCTGGAGTGCAGGGATCGAGGGCACTGAAGCTTTCTTT
cdr3_aa: CAWSAGIEGTEAFF

j_call: TRBJ2-7
clone_size: few
d_call: TRBD1
v_call: TRBV29-1
cdr3_nt: TGCAGCGTTGAAGTCGGGACAGTCTACGAGCAGTACTTC
cdr3_aa: CSVEVGTVYEQYF

j_call: TRBJ1-1
clone_size: .
d_call: .
v_call: TRBV30
cdr3_nt: TGTGCCTGGAGTATAGTATTGGACACTGAAGCTTTCTTT
cdr3_aa: CAWSIVLDTEAFF

j_call: TRBJ2-7
clone_size: .
d_call: .
v_call: TRBV7-8
cdr3_nt: TGTGCCAGCAGCTTCGGACAGTACTACGAGCAGTACTTC
cdr3_aa: CASSFGQYYEQYF